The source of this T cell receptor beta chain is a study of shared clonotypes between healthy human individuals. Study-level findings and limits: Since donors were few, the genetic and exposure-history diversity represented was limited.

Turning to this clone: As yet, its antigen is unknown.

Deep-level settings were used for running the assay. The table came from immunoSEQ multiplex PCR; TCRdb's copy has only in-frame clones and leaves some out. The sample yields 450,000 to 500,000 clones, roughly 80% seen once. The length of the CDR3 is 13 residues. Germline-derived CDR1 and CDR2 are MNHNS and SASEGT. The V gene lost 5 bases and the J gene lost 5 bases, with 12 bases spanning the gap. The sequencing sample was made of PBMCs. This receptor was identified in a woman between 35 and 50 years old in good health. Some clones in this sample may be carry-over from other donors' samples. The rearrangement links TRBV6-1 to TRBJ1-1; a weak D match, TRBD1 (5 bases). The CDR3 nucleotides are TGTGCCAGCAGTCAGGGCAGGGCGACTGAAGCTTTCTTT. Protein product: CASSQGRATEAFF.